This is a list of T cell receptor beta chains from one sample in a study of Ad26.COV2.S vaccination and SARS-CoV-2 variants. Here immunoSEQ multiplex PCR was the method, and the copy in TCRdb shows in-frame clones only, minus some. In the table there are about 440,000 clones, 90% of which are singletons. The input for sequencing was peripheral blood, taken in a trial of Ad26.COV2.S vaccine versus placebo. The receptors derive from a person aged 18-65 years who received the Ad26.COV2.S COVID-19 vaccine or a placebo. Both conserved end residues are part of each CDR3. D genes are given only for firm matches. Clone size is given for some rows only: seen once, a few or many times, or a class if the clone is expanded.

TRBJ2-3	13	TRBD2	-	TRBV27	TGTGCCAGCTCCTTTGGGGGAGGGAATACGCAGTATTTT	CASSFGGGNTQYF
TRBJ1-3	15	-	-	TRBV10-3	TGTGCCATCAGTGAGTCGAAAACGTTTGGAAACACCATATATTTT	CAISESKTFGNTIYF
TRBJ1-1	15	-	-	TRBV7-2	TGTGCCAGCAACTTGGGGGTAGTAAGGGACACTGAAGCTTTCTTT	CASNLGVVRDTEAFF
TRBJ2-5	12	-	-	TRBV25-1	TGTGCCAGCAGTAGCTCGGAAGAGACCCAGTACTTC	CASSSSEETQYF
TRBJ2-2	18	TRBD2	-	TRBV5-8	TGTGCCAGCAGCTCGGGACTAGCGGGAGGGCCGGGCACCGGGGAGCTGTTTTTT	CASSSGLAGGPGTGELFF
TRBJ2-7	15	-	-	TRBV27	TGTGCCAGCAGTTTAATCTGGAGCCCGTCCTACGAGCAGTACTTC	CASSLIWSPSYEQYF
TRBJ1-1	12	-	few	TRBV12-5	TGTGCTAGTGGGCAGGGATGGACTGAAGCTTTCTTT	CASGQGWTEAFF
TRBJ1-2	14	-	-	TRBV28	TGTGCCAGCAGTTTTCTCGACAGAACGTATGGCTACACCTTC	CASSFLDRTYGYTF
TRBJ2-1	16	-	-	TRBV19	TGTGCCAGTAGTATCCTAGCCCGTAGCTCCTACAATGAGCAGTTCTTC	CASSILARSSYNEQFF
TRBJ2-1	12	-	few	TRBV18	TGTGCCAGCTCACTCAGGGACAACGAGCAGTTCTTC	CASSLRDNEQFF
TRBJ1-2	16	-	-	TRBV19	TGTGCCAGTAGTATAGACCGCCTGGACAGTAACTATGGCTACACCTTC	CASSIDRLDSNYGYTF
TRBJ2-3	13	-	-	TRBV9	TGTGCCAGCAGCGTAGGTACGGAGGATACGCAGTATTTT	CASSVGTEDTQYF
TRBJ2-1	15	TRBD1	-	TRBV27	TGTGCCAGCACCCTACAGGGGGAGGCCTACAATGAGCAGTTCTTC	CASTLQGEAYNEQFF
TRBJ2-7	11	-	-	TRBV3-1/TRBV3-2	TGTGCCAGCAGCCAAGGGAAGGGAATTTGGTTC	CASSQGKGIWF
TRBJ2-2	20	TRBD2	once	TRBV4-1	TGCGCCAGCAGCCTAAAGGGAACTAGCGGGAGGGGATTGAACACCGGGGAGCTGTTTTTT	CASSLKGTSGRGLNTGELFF
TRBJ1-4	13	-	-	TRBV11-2	TGTGCCAGCAGCTCCGAGATCTCCGGGGAACTGTTTTTT	CASSSEISGELFF
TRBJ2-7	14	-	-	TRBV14	TGTGCCAGCAGCCAAGTGGGAGGAGGTTACGAGCAGTACTTC	CASSQVGGGYEQYF
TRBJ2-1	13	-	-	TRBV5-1	TGCGCCAGCAGCTCCGCAGGGTACAATGAGCAGTTCTTC	CASSSAGYNEQFF
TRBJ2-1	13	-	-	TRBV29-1	TGCAGCGTTGCTCTGCGGTTGCACAATGAGCAGTTCTTC	CSVALRLHNEQFF
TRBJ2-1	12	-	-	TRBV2	TGTGCCAGCAGTAAGGAGGTCAATGAGCAGTTCTTC	CASSKEVNEQFF